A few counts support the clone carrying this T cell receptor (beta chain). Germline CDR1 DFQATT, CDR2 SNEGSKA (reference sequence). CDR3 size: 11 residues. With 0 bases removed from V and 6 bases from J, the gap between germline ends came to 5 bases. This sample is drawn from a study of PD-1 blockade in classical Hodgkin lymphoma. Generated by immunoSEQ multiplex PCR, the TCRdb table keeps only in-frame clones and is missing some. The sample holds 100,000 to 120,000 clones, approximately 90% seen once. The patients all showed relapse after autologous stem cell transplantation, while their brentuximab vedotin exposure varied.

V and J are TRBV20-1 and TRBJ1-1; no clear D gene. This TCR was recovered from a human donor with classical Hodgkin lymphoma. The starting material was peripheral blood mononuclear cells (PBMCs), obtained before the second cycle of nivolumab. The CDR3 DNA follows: TGCAGTGCTAGAGATCAGGCTGAAGCTTTCTTT. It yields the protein CSARDQAEAFF.